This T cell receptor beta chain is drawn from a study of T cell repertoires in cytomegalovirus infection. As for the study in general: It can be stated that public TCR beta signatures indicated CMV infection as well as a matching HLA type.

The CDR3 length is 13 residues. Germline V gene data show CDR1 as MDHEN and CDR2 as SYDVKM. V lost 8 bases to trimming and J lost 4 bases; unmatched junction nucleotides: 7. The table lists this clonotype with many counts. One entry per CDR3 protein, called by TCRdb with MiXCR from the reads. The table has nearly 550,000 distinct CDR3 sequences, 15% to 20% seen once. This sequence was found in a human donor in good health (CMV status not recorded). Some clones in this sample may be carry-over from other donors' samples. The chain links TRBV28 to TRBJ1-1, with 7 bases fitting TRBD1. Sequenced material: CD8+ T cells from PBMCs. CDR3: CASFLNRGTEAFF. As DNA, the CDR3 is TGTGCCAGCTTTCTTAACAGGGGCACTGAAGCTTTCTTT.